In its sample, the clone carrying this T cell receptor (beta chain) was seen once. What it binds is unknown. The sample belongs to a study of Ad26.COV2.S vaccination and SARS-CoV-2 variants. Study-level background: Participants got Ad26.COV2.S intramuscularly, once or twice 56 days apart. Notes on the study in general: The TCR breadth and depth analyses may have understated or missed part of the total T cell responses. Greater spike-specific TCR breadth was seen in vaccine recipients than in placebo recipients. CD8+ and CD4+ T cells specific for spike reportedly responded with substantial breadth after vaccination.

TCRdb keeps only in-frame clones here, not all; method: immunoSEQ multiplex PCR. The sample records around 250,000 clones, around 87% being singletons. Germline lookup yields CDR1 SGHTA and CDR2 FQGNSA. Trimming took 0 bases from V and 2 from J, leaving 7 bases between them. The CDR3 length is 14 residues. Treatment specified: about 20 received Ad26.COV2.S at low or high dose, single or two shots; about 5 received placebo; per-sample allocation not given. Material that was analyzed had been drawn on day 63 after the first vaccine or placebo injection. This chain connects TRBV7-2 to TRBJ2-5; D ambiguous. This receptor was taken from a person aged 18-65 years who received the Ad26.COV2.S COVID-19 vaccine or a placebo. The specimen comprised peripheral blood, sampled in a trial of Ad26.COV2.S vaccine versus placebo. The CDR3 is CASSLAMAQETQYF. For the CDR3, the DNA is TGTGCCAGCAGCTTAGCTATGGCTCAAGAGACCCAGTACTTC.